These 27 T cell receptor beta chains were all obtained from the same sample, sequenced in a study of blood T cell repertoires in COVID-19. This table comes from immunoSEQ multiplex PCR, and its TCRdb copy is limited to in-frame clones, with some not included. This sample has about 74,000 clones; approximately 90% occur once, and the top ten carry about 2.7%. The sample was peripheral blood. The receptors were sampled from a man aged 65 to 85 with active or convalescent COVID-19.

The chain combines TRBV24-1 with TRBJ2-4; TRBD1 aligns across 8 bases. This CDR3 spans 16 amino acids. The germline V gene encodes CDR1 KGHDR and CDR2 SFDVKD. The ends lost 7 bases at V and 2 bases at J; junction bases unmatched: 9. CDR3 sequence reads: CATRFRQGWPKNIQYF. CDR3 in DNA: TGTGCCACCAGATTCAGACAGGGGTGGCCCAAAAACATTCAGTACTTC.

There are a few counts of this clone. This chain uses TRBV6-4 with TRBJ1-6; the D is unclear. The CDR3 loop spans 13 amino acids. With 0 bases removed from V and 9 bases from J, the gap between germline ends came to 6 bases. Germline V CDR1 and CDR2: MRHNA, SNTAGT. The CDR3 loop reads CASSDSIRSPLHF. The CDR3 nucleotides read TGTGCCAGCAGTGACTCTATCCGTTCACCCCTCCACTTT.

This clone came up once. V gene TRBV29-1 combines with J gene TRBJ2-1, with D maybe TRBD2 (6 bases). Germline V gene data show CDR1 as SQVTM and CDR2 as ANQGSEA. V was cut by 4 bases and J by 4 bases, with 8 bases left in between. The CDR3 runs to 12 residues. CDR3 amino acids: CSVGRGYNEQFF. In DNA, the CDR3 is TGCAGCGTTGGCCGGGGGTACAATGAGCAGTTCTTC.

J is TRBJ1-6 and V is TRBV5-6; perhaps TRBD1 as D (5 bases). Germline V CDR1 and CDR2: SGHDT, YYEEEE. V shed 0 bases and J shed 10 bases, with 14 bases lying between them. The CDR3 runs to 15 residues. This CDR3 reads CASSLAPTGQSPLHF. CDR3 bases: TGTGCCAGCAGCTTGGCCCCAACAGGCCAATCACCCCTCCACTTT.

The rearrangement uses TRBV10-3 and TRBJ1-1, with 8 bases identical to TRBD1. The germline CDR1 and CDR2 sequences are ENHRY and SYGVKD. V was pared by 2 bases and J by 1 base, with 9 bases of the junction left unmatched. CDR3 length: 17 residues. CDR3 in DNA: TGTGCCATCAGTGAGGCGGACAGGGCCGACAAGAACACTGAAGCTTTCTTT. This translates into CAISEADRADKNTEAFF.

This sequence joins TRBV4-2 and TRBJ1-5; D call uncertain. With 2 bases removed from V and 3 bases from J, the gap between germline ends came to 8 bases. There are 14 residues in the CDR3. The germline V gene encodes CDR1 LGHNA and CDR2 YNFKEQ. This CDR3 reads CASSQTGFNQPQHF. DNA of the CDR3: TGTGCCAGCAGCCAAACGGGGTTCAATCAGCCCCAGCATTTT.

This clone was recorded only once. The rearrangement links TRBV14 to TRBJ2-2; D gene unclear. V lost 1 base, J lost 1 base, and 7 bases lay in between. This CDR3 region has 15 residues. Germline CDR1 and CDR2: SGHDN and FVKESK. This CDR3 is CASSQVVQNTGELFF. In DNA form, the CDR3 reads TGTGCCAGCAGCCAAGTTGTCCAGAACACCGGGGAGCTGTTTTTT.

This sequence joins TRBV6-6 and TRBJ1-2; 7 bases align to TRBD1. Germline values: CDR1 MNHNY, CDR2 SVGAGI (reference sequence). There are 14 residues in the CDR3. With V trimmed by 5 bases and J by 4 bases, 7 bases remained unmatched. The CDR3 region is CASSLQGGIYGYTF. In DNA, the CDR3 is TGTGCCAGCAGTCTCCAGGGGGGAATCTATGGCTACACCTTC.

The J gene is TRBJ1-3, the V gene TRBV9; D ambiguous. The CDR3 extends over 14 amino acids. Trimming removed 4 bases at V and 7 bases at J, with 15 bases between. Germline V lookup: CDR1 SGDLS, CDR2 YYNGEE. CDR3 coding DNA: TGTGCCAGCAGCCCCCACGAGCGGAGGAACACCATATATTTT. Translating gives CASSPHERRNTIYF.

V and J are TRBV2 and TRBJ1-1, with no clear D. Deletions cut 3 bases from V and 2 bases from J, with 16 bases between. Looked up from germline, CDR1 is SNHLY and CDR2 is FYNNEI. The CDR3 runs to 16 residues. DNA for the CDR3: TGTGCCAGCAGTGAGAGGAATCTGCGGGAAAACACTGAAGCTTTCTTT. This translates into CASSERNLRENTEAFF.

The chain employs TRBV2 and TRBJ2-5; tentative D call: TRBD2 (5 bases). The CDR3 extends over 13 amino acids. Per the germline V gene, CDR1 is SNHLY and CDR2 is FYNNEI. Trimming shortened V by 8 bases and J by 1 base, and 11 bases separated the two germline ends. In nucleotides, the CDR3 is TGTGCCAGCGGGAGTGGAGGCCAAGAGACCCAGTACTTC. This encodes CASGSGGQETQYF.

This sequence joins TRBV5-1 and TRBJ1-1; no clear D gene. This CDR3 region has 13 residues. Germline V lookup: CDR1 SGHRS, CDR2 YFSETQ. The ends were cut back, 4 bases at V and 4 bases at J, with 11 bases in the middle. For the CDR3, the DNA is TGCGCCAGCAGCGGTCAGCCAGGCACTGAAGCTTTCTTT. Amino acids: CASSGQPGTEAFF.

The chain has TRBV19 and TRBJ2-2; D gene ambiguous. Trimming removed 3 bases at V and 3 bases at J, with 8 bases between. The CDR3 has 14 amino acids. Germline V gene sequence: CDR1 LNHDA, CDR2 SQIVND (reference sequence). CDR3 DNA sequence: TGTGCCAGTAGTATCAGTGCTCACACCGGGGAGCTGTTTTTT. Amino acids: CASSISAHTGELFF.

This sequence joins TRBV27 and TRBJ1-2, with D tentatively TRBD1 (6 bases). Germline CDR1 reads MNHEY; CDR2 reads SMNVEV (reference sequence). The CDR3 covers 14 residues. Trimming left V 5 bases short and J 3 bases short, with 13 bases between. The CDR3 sequence is CASSPRGRDYGYTF. In DNA form, the CDR3 reads TGTGCCAGCAGTCCCAGGGGTCGGGACTATGGCTACACCTTC.

The CDR3 here is CASMGQGNSPLHF. In DNA, the CDR3 is TGTGCCAGTATGGGACAGGGGAATTCACCCCTCCACTTT. The chain joins TRBV19 to TRBJ1-6, with 10 bases aligning to TRBD1. V lost 7 bases to trimming and J lost 7 bases; unmatched junction nucleotides: 1. Germline lookup yields CDR1 LNHDA and CDR2 SQIVND (reference sequence). The CDR3 totals 13 residues.

Only one count was recorded for this clone. The V gene is TRBV7-8, the J gene TRBJ2-1, with D possibly being TRBD1 (5 bases). With 5 bases removed from V and 4 bases from J, the gap between germline ends came to 15 bases. This CDR3 is built from 15 residues. Germline values: CDR1 SGHVS, CDR2 FQNEAQ. CDR3 loop: CASSPQEGPYNEQFF. DNA for the CDR3: TGTGCCAGCAGCCCACAGGAAGGGCCGTACAATGAGCAGTTCTTC.

The chain combines TRBV3-1 (or the pseudogene TRBV3-2) with TRBJ2-2; no firm D call. CDR1 is LGHDT and CDR2 is YNNKEL in the germline V gene (reference sequence). The CDR3 runs 13 residues. Trimming pared 4 bases from V and 4 bases from J, leaving 7 bases between. This CDR3 reads CASSPSGTGELFF. The CDR3 bases are TGTGCCAGCAGCCCATCAGGCACCGGGGAGCTGTTTTTT.

This sequence joins TRBV9 and TRBJ1-2; tentatively, D is TRBD1 (5 bases). CDR3 size: 18 residues. Between the trimmed V and J ends, which lost 4 bases and 4 bases, there was a span of 26 bases. Germline V gene sequence: CDR1 SGDLS, CDR2 YYNGEE. The CDR3 nucleotides are TGTGCCAGCAGCCTCCTCCCCGAGACAGCGACCAATACCTATGGCTACACCTTC. Its protein product is CASSLLPETATNTYGYTF.

This rearrangement joins TRBV7-8 to TRBJ2-7; 7 bases agree with TRBD2. V shed 1 base, J shed 3 bases, and the junction held 9 bases outside the gene matches. Looked up from germline, CDR1 is SGHVS and CDR2 is FQNEAQ. The CDR3 extends over 16 amino acids. The CDR3 coding sequence is TGTGCCAGCAGCTTAGAGCGGCGGGAGTTGGTCTACGAGCAGTACTTC. The encoded protein is CASSLERRELVYEQYF.

The chain recombines TRBV5-4 with TRBJ2-2, with D possibly matching TRBD2 (6 bases). Germline CDR1 reads SGHNT; CDR2 reads YYREEE (reference sequence). This CDR3 has 15 residues. V lost 4 bases and J 2 bases, leaving 12 bases between the germline ends. In DNA form, the CDR3 reads TGTGCCAGCAGCCCGGGACTGGATAACACCGGGGAGCTGTTTTTT. Amino acid sequence: CASSPGLDNTGELFF.

The chain links TRBV9 to TRBJ2-1; 7 bases align to TRBD1. The CDR3 runs 15 residues. Germline trimming cut 10 bases from V and 3 bases from J; bases unmatched to any gene: 13. Germline CDR1 is SGDLS and CDR2 is YYNGEE. The CDR3 bases are TGTGCCCCCCGGCCCGGGACAGCCGACTACAATGAGCAGTTCTTC. Its translation: CAPRPGTADYNEQFF. The full variable domain, in which reference TRBV9 and TRBJ2-1 provide the parts outside the CDR3, is DSGVTQTPKHLITATGQRVTLRCSPRSGDLSVYWYQQSLDQGLQFLIQYYNGEERAKGNILERFSAQQFPDLHSELNLSSLELGDSALYFCAPRPGTADYNEQFFGPGTRLTVL.

V gene TRBV7-8 combines with J gene TRBJ2-3, with 8 bases identical to TRBD2. The V gene's germline CDR1 is SGHVS and CDR2 FQNEAQ. The CDR3 loop spans 16 amino acids. Losses at the gene ends were 1 base for V and 2 bases for J; bases not matched to a gene: 5. This CDR3 is CASSLVAGHNTDTQYF. In nucleotides, the CDR3 is TGTGCCAGCAGCTTAGTAGCGGGACATAACACAGATACGCAGTATTTT.

This clone was seen just once. The CDR3 sequence: CASSRTSGGPYNEQFF. The CDR3, as DNA: TGTGCCAGCAGCCGGACTAGCGGGGGCCCCTACAATGAGCAGTTCTTC. The chain joins TRBV5-5 to TRBJ2-1; 13 bases are a match to TRBD2. The J segment lost 2 bases and the V segment lost 4 bases, leaving 3 bases of the junction unmatched. Germline-derived CDR1 and CDR2 are SGHKS and YYEKEE (reference sequence). The CDR3 sequence is 16 residues long.

This rearrangement joins TRBV6-5 to TRBJ2-7, with TRBD1 matching over 7 bases. There are 15 residues in the CDR3. Germline CDR1 and CDR2: MNHEY and SVGAGI. Unmatched junction bases numbered 6, after V lost 2 bases and J lost 2 bases. The CDR3 sequence: CASSYLAGGTYEQYF. CDR3 DNA sequence: TGTGCCAGCAGTTACCTGGCAGGGGGTACCTACGAGCAGTACTTC.

The rearrangement links TRBV18 to TRBJ2-1; 7 bases map to TRBD1. After removal of 5 bases from V and 10 bases from J, the junction contained 2 bases not matched to a gene. Germline CDR1 is KGHSH and CDR2 is LQKENI. The CDR3 has 11 residues. CDR3 amino acids: CASSTGAEQFF. DNA for the CDR3: TGTGCCAGCTCAACAGGGGCGGAGCAGTTCTTC.

The chain has TRBV25-1 and TRBJ2-3; 9 positions match TRBD2. The CDR3 contains 16 residues. Trimming at V came to 3 bases and at J to 6 bases, leaving 10 bases not matched to a gene. In germline, CDR1 is MGHDK, CDR2 SYGVNS. The CDR3, as DNA: TGTGCCAGCAGTGACCCTAGCGGGACCCGCGGGGATACGCAGTATTTT. Amino acids: CASSDPSGTRGDTQYF.

The chain recombines TRBV6-5 with TRBJ2-7; TRBD1 agrees at 11 bases. Per the germline V gene, CDR1 is MNHEY and CDR2 is SVGAGI. CDR3 length: 14 amino acids. V lost 4 bases to trimming and J lost 3 bases; unmatched junction nucleotides: 2. DNA for the CDR3: TGTGCCAGCAGTTCCGGGACAGGGGGCTACGAGCAGTACTTC. It yields the protein CASSSGTGGYEQYF.